This passage covers 27 T cell receptor beta chains from one sample sequenced in a study of cytomegalovirus exposure and HLA in healthy donors. PCR was performed using 60 Vbeta and 13 Jbeta primers. The assay was immunoSEQ multiplex PCR, and TCRdb's table has in-frame clones only and misses some. The sample contains approximately 180,000 clones, about four fifths of which appear only once. The sequencing input was PBMCs. These receptors were collected from a woman between 18 and 29 years old in good health and CMV-seropositive.

This clone was counted once. This rearrangement joins TRBV2 to TRBJ2-3; D is ambiguous. The germline V gene has CDR1 SNHLY and CDR2 FYNNEI. The CDR3 runs 12 residues. V was trimmed by 4 bases and J by 4 bases, leaving 6 bases between them. The chain's CDR3 is CASSGLPDTQYF. DNA of the CDR3: TGTGCCAGCAGTGGTCTCCCAGATACGCAGTATTTT.

This rearrangement joins TRBV6-1 to TRBJ1-5, with 7 bases aligning to TRBD1. The CDR3 spans 14 residues. Germline V gene sequence: CDR1 MNHNS, CDR2 SASEGT. The V and J ends lost 5 bases and 7 bases, in that order; junction bases with no gene match: 8. This CDR3 is CASSSTTGRQPQHF. CDR3 DNA sequence: TGTGCCAGCAGTTCCACGACAGGGCGCCAGCCCCAGCATTTT.

The gene calls are TRBV18 and TRBJ1-1, with D possibly matching TRBD1 (6 bases). CDR1 KGHSH and CDR2 LQKENI come from the germline V gene. This CDR3 comprises 14 residues. Trimming shortened V by 4 bases and J by 5 bases, and 14 bases separated the two germline ends. The CDR3 reads CASSRAGRGTEAFF. Written as DNA, the CDR3 is TGTGCCAGCTCACGGGCGGGGAGGGGGACTGAAGCTTTCTTT.

V is TRBV5-8 and J is TRBJ2-7; D is uncertain. V was trimmed by 0 bases and J by 5 bases, leaving 9 bases between them. The CDR3 covers 13 residues. Germline-derived CDR1 and CDR2 are SGHTS and YDEGEE. The CDR3 DNA sequence: TGTGCCAGCAGCTTGGGTCGGGTCGACGAGCAGTACTTC. Encoded protein: CASSLGRVDEQYF.

The rearrangement uses TRBV19 and TRBJ1-5; D may be TRBD1 (6 bases). Trimming removed 5 bases from V and 3 bases from J, with 14 bases in between. Germline CDR1 reads LNHDA; CDR2 reads SQIVND (reference sequence). The CDR3 has 15 amino acids. The CDR3 DNA is TGTGCCAGTAGTTCAGCCCAGGGGTCCAATCAGCCCCAGCATTTT. Translating it yields CASSSAQGSNQPQHF.

V is TRBV9 and J is TRBJ2-7, with a possible D match to TRBD2 (7 bases). The CDR3 is 16 residues long. V lost 0 bases, J lost 6 bases, and 19 bases lay in between. The germline gives CDR1 SGDLS, CDR2 YYNGEE. CDR3 region: CASSVGGGGEFSEQYF. Written as DNA, the CDR3 is TGTGCCAGCAGCGTAGGGGGGGGCGGGGAATTCTCCGAGCAGTACTTC.

This chain links TRBV2 with TRBJ2-4, with TRBD1 matching over 9 bases. The CDR3 extends over 16 amino acids. CDR1 SNHLY and CDR2 FYNNEI come from the germline V gene. V lost 4 bases and J lost 2; bases outside the gene matches: 6. CDR3 DNA: TGTGCCAGCAGTGTGGAGGGACAGGGTCCCAAAAACATTCAGTACTTC. This sequence encodes CASSVEGQGPKNIQYF.

There are a few counts of this clone. CDR3 loop: CASSQTENYEQYF. In nucleotides, the CDR3 is TGCGCCAGCAGCCAGACAGAAAACTACGAGCAGTACTTC. V and J are TRBV4-3 and TRBJ2-7, with D possibly matching TRBD1 (5 bases). Between the trimmed V and J ends, which lost 3 bases and 3 bases, there was a span of 9 bases. In germline, CDR1 is LGHNA, CDR2 YSLEER. The CDR3 extends over 13 amino acids.

The chain links TRBV21-1 to TRBJ2-2; whether TRBD2, the table's D call, matches the DNA was not checked. TRBV21-1 is a listed pseudogene. This CDR3 is 15 amino acids long. The CDR3 region is CASSKQGGVTGELFF. The CDR3 bases are TGTGCCAGCAGCAAACAGGGAGGGGTCACCGGGGAGCTGTTTTTT.

This clone occurred a few times. This sequence joins TRBV11-2 and TRBJ2-1, with TRBD2 matching 7 bases. Germline V gives CDR1 SGHAT, CDR2 FQNNGV. Germline trimming cut 4 bases from V and 7 bases from J; bases unmatched to any gene: 10. The CDR3 is 15 amino acids. The CDR3 protein is CASSYPGLMRNEQFF. For the CDR3, the DNA is TGTGCCAGCAGCTACCCGGGACTAATGAGAAATGAGCAGTTCTTC.

The chain links TRBV9 to TRBJ1-1; D uncertain. V was trimmed by 3 bases and J by 2 bases, leaving 11 bases between them. The CDR3 is made up of 14 amino acids. Looked up from germline, CDR1 is SGDLS and CDR2 is YYNGEE. DNA for the CDR3: TGTGCCAGCAGCGGTTCGGCGGCAAACACTGAAGCTTTCTTT. Protein product: CASSGSAANTEAFF.

J is TRBJ2-7 and V is TRBV7-9; 7 bases match TRBD1. Germline values: CDR1 SEHNR, CDR2 FQNEAQ (reference sequence). Trimming took 4 bases from V and 3 from J; bases not matched to a gene: 3. The CDR3 covers 13 residues. The CDR3 region is CASSSGQFYEQYF. The CDR3 DNA follows: TGTGCCAGCAGCTCGGGACAGTTCTACGAGCAGTACTTC.

The J gene is TRBJ2-3, the V gene TRBV6-1; the D is unclear. Trimming shortened V by 7 bases and J by 0 bases, and 5 bases separated the two germline ends. CDR1 is MNHNS and CDR2 is SASEGT in the germline V gene. CDR3 length: 12 residues. CDR3 sequence reads: CASTVSTDTQYF. DNA for the CDR3: TGTGCCAGCACCGTGAGCACAGATACGCAGTATTTT.

The chain carries TRBV5-6 and TRBJ1-5; D is unresolved. V shed 5 bases and J shed 7 bases, with 16 bases lying between them. This CDR3 contains 14 residues. Germline CDR1 is SGHDT and CDR2 is YYEEEE. The CDR3 DNA is TGTGCCAGCAGTTCAGCGGGTAGTCAGCAGCCCCAGCATTTT. Protein: CASSSAGSQQPQHF. Supplemented by reference TRBV5-6 and TRBJ1-5, the full variable domain reads DAGVTQSPTHLIKTRGQQVTLRCSPKSGHDTVSWYQQALGQGPQFIFQYYEEEERQRGNFPDRFSGHQFPNYSSELNVNALLLGDSALYLCASSSAGSQQPQHFGDGTRLSIL.

This clone appeared a single time. The rearrangement joins TRBV4-2 to TRBJ2-1, with 9 bases fitting TRBD2. The CDR3 spans 16 residues. Germline V gene sequence: CDR1 LGHNA, CDR2 YNFKEQ. After removal of 1 base from V and 6 bases from J, the junction contained 7 bases not matched to a gene. The CDR3 DNA reads TGTGCCAGCAGCCAAGTCCAGGCGGGGGGGGGCAATGAGCAGTTCTTC. Translated, it gives CASSQVQAGGGNEQFF.

This chain links TRBV4-3 with TRBJ1-6; D call uncertain. The V gene lost 4 bases and the J gene lost 0 bases, with 10 bases spanning the gap. The CDR3 spans 16 residues. Germline V CDR1 and CDR2: LGHNA, YSLEER. CDR3 protein: CASSRGRSSYNSPLHF. CDR3 bases: TGCGCCAGCAGCCGTGGCCGAAGCTCCTATAATTCACCCCTCCACTTT.

The rearrangement links TRBV5-6 to TRBJ2-4; D gene uncertain. Germline-derived CDR1 and CDR2 are SGHDT and YYEEEE. Deletions cut 2 bases from V and 4 bases from J, with 10 bases between. This CDR3 comprises 14 residues. In DNA form, the CDR3 reads TGTGCCAGCAGCTTCGTTGGTACAAAAAACATTCAGTACTTC. Translation gives CASSFVGTKNIQYF.

The rearrangement links TRBV6-6 to TRBJ2-3; tentative D call: TRBD1 (8 bases). The CDR3 is 16 amino acids. V lost 4 bases and J lost 8, with 22 bases in between. Germline CDR1 MNHNY, CDR2 SVGAGI (reference sequence). As DNA, the CDR3 is TGTGCCAGCAGTTTTACAGGGGGAGGGTCATCCGGTACGCAGTATTTT. Its translation: CASSFTGGGSSGTQYF.

The CDR3 nucleotides are TGTGCCAGCAGCGTGACAGATGCCGATTCACCCCTCCACTTT. Protein: CASSVTDADSPLHF. The chain carries TRBV9 and TRBJ1-6; D might be TRBD1 (5 bases). The V gene's germline CDR1 is SGDLS and CDR2 YYNGEE. The CDR3 totals 14 residues. Trimming removed 2 bases at V and 8 bases at J, with 11 bases between.

This clone was counted only a few times. The chain uses TRBV7-9 and TRBJ2-7, with a weak D call TRBD2 (6 bases). CDR3 size: 13 residues. Germline lookup yields CDR1 SEHNR and CDR2 FQNEAQ (reference sequence). With 7 bases removed from V and 3 bases from J, the gap between germline ends came to 13 bases. CDR3 sequence (DNA): TGTGCCAGCAATCTGGGAGGTGGCTACGAGCAGTACTTC. It codes for CASNLGGGYEQYF.

The rearrangement links TRBV14 to TRBJ1-2, with D unclear. The CDR3 covers 15 residues. Germline CDR1 reads SGHDN; CDR2 reads FVKESK. Trimming removed 0 bases from V and 4 bases from J, with 12 bases in between. The CDR3 protein is CASSQDGWQAYGYTF. The CDR3 DNA sequence: TGTGCCAGCAGCCAAGATGGATGGCAGGCCTATGGCTACACCTTC.

Only a few counts were recorded for this clone. The rearrangement links TRBV5-8 to TRBJ2-5, with TRBD2 matching 8 bases. This CDR3 spans 14 amino acids. V shed 3 bases and J 2 bases; nucleotides not matched to a gene: 3. CDR1 and CDR2 from the germline V gene are SGHTS and YDEGEE. DNA of the CDR3: TGTGCCAGCAGCTCCCGGGGGGGACAAGAGACCCAGTACTTC. It specifies CASSSRGGQETQYF.

The chain links TRBV30 to TRBJ2-7; 11 nucleotides line up with TRBD1. V gave up 3 bases and J gave up 6 bases; unmatched junction bases: 7. The CDR3 totals 14 residues. Germline-derived CDR1 and CDR2 are GTSNPN and SVGIG (reference sequence). In nucleotides, the CDR3 is TGTGCCTGGAGAACCGGGACAGGGGGTTCCGAGCAGTACTTC. Amino acids: CAWRTGTGGSEQYF. Combining the CDR3 with reference TRBV30 and TRBJ2-7 gives the whole variable domain SQTIHQWPATLVQPVGSPLSLECTVEGTSNPNLYWYRQAAGRGLQLLFYSVGIGQISSEVPQNLSASRPQDRQFILSSKKLLLSDSGFYLCAWRTGTGGSEQYFGPGTRLTVT.

This rearrangement joins TRBV19 to TRBJ2-5, with 11 bases lining up with TRBD2. With 6 bases clipped from V and 2 bases from J, the junction kept 2 bases outside the gene matches. The CDR3 is made up of 14 amino acids. Germline CDR1 LNHDA, CDR2 SQIVND (reference sequence). The CDR3 region has the DNA TGTGCCAGTAGGGGACTAGCGGCTCAAGAGACCCAGTACTTC. It is translated as CASRGLAAQETQYF.

The chain is built from TRBV6-5 and TRBJ2-7; possible D gene TRBD2, 5 bases. The V end was cut by 8 bases, the J end by 2 bases, with 16 bases between. The germline V gene encodes CDR1 MNHEY and CDR2 SVGAGI. The CDR3 extends over 14 amino acids. CDR3 sequence: CASGEGTGTYEQYF. The CDR3 coding sequence is TGTGCCAGCGGAGAGGGAACGGGAACCTACGAGCAGTACTTC.

The chain is built from TRBV4-1 and TRBJ2-1, with TRBD2 matching over 14 bases. The J segment lost 3 bases and the V segment lost 0 bases, leaving 4 bases of the junction unmatched. The germline gives CDR1 MGHRA, CDR2 YSYEKL. This CDR3 region has 18 residues. The CDR3 reads CASSQDRGLAGDYNEQFF. The CDR3 DNA is TGCGCCAGCAGCCAAGATAGGGGACTAGCGGGAGACTACAATGAGCAGTTCTTC.

This chain links TRBV19 with TRBJ2-3; 9 bases line up with TRBD2. The CDR3 is made up of 15 amino acids. Trimming at V came to 5 bases and at J to 8 bases, leaving 11 bases not matched to a gene. Germline V gene lookup returns CDR1 LNHDA and CDR2 SQIVND (reference sequence). The CDR3: CASSSQAGGPGTQYF. CDR3 in DNA: TGTGCCAGTAGTTCCCAGGCGGGGGGGCCGGGTACGCAGTATTTT.